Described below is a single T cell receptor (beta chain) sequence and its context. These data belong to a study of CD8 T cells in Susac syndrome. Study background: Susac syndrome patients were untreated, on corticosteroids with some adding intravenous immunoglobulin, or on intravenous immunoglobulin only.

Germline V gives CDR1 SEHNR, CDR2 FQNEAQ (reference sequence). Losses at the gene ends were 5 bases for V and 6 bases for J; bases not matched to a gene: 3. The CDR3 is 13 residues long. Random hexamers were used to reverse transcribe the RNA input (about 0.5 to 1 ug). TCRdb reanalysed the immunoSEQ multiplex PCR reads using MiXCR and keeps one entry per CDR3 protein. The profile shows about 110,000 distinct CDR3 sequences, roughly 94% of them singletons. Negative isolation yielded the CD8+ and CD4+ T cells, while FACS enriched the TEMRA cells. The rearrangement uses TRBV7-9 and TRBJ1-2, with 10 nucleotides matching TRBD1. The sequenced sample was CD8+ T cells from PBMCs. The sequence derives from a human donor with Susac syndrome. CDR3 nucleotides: TGTGCCAGCAGCGTGGGACAGGGGAATGGCTACACCTTC. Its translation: CASSVGQGNGYTF.